This T cell receptor (beta chain) was profiled in a study of shared clonotypes between healthy human individuals. Study-level background: Donors consisted of two women and three men between 18 and 49.

V shed 3 bases and J 5 bases; nucleotides not matched to a gene: 9. Per the germline V gene, CDR1 is SGHRS and CDR2 is YFSETQ. The CDR3 extends over 15 amino acids. Each replicate PCR on the sorted subsets used 200 to 250 ng DNA (around 30,000 T cell genomes). Some clones are missing from TCRdb's copy, which holds only in-frame ones; the method was immunoSEQ multiplex PCR. The sample carries 2 million to 3 million clones, approximately 90% recorded once. Concerning this clone itself: Its antigen is not known.

Study-wide points: It was observed that roughly 5.1% of naive CD4 clonotypes were shared across a handful of donors. Shared clonotypes across all four donors exceeded non-shared ones in generation probability.

This receptor was taken from a man aged 18-30 years in good health. The source material was naive CD4+ T cells sorted from blood. The subset denotes: CD45RA+ positively selected. This rearrangement joins TRBV5-1 to TRBJ1-2; TRBD1 aligns across 8 bases. DNA of the CDR3: TGCGCCAGCAGCTCAGGACAGGGACCGGCTTATGGCTACACCTTC. This gives the protein CASSSGQGPAYGYTF.